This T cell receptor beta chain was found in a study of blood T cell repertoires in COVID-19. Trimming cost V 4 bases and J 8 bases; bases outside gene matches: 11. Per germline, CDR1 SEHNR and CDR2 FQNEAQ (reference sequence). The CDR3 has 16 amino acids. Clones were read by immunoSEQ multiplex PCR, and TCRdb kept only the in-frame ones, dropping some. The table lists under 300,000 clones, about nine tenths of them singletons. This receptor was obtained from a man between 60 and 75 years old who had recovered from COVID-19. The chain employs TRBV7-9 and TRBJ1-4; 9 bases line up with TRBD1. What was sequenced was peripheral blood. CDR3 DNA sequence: TGTGCCAGCAGCTCCGGAGGCGGGACAGGGAGGGAAAAACTGTTTTTT. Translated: CASSSGGGTGREKLFF.